This T cell receptor (beta chain) was sequenced in a study of T cell changes during pregnancy in multiple sclerosis. The CDR3 extends over 13 amino acids. Germline V CDR1 and CDR2: LNHDA, SQIVND (reference sequence). The V gene end was trimmed by 8 bases and the J gene end by 4 bases; junction bases not matched to a gene: 7. The data were produced by immunoSEQ multiplex PCR, yet TCRdb's version contains in-frame clones alone and is incomplete. The table lists about 31,000 clones, roughly 91% of them singletons. This clonotype was sampled from a female donor with multiple sclerosis, enrolled in a pregnancy study. The source was CD4+ T cells from peripheral blood mononuclear cells, collected in the second trimester of pregnancy. This chain joins TRBV19 and TRBJ1-1; the match to TRBD1 covers 7 bases. The CDR3 DNA is TGTGCCAGTCTTTTCTCAGGGGGCACTGAAGCTTTCTTT. Its translation: CASLFSGGTEAFF.